The 8 T cell receptor beta chains listed next were all sequenced from one sample in a study of OX40 agonist ivuxolimab in advanced cancers. TCRdb keeps only in-frame clones here, not all; method: immunoSEQ multiplex PCR. Of tens of thousands of clones in the sample, 80% to 90% were seen once. Source: CD4+ or CD8+ T cells sorted from blood, taken in a trial of the OX40 agonist ivuxolimab. Every receptor here comes from an adult with an advanced solid tumor such as melanoma, head and neck, liver or kidney cancer.

The V and J genes are TRBV15 and TRBJ1-4; 7 bases are a match to TRBD1. Germline V gives CDR1 LNHNV, CDR2 YYDKDF (reference sequence). This CDR3 region has 15 residues. Trimming removed 0 bases from V and 10 bases from J; junction bases left unmatched: 8. In DNA, the CDR3 is TGTGCCACCAGCAGAGATCCCGACAGGGCCGGAAAACTGTTTTTT. Protein: CATSRDPDRAGKLFF.

The chain carries TRBV11-1 and TRBJ2-7; 11 nucleotides align to TRBD2. The V and J ends lost 3 bases and 6 bases, in that order; junction bases with no gene match: 7. Germline values: CDR1 SGHAT, CDR2 FQDESV (reference sequence). The CDR3 runs 15 residues. The CDR3 is CASSFGSGRAAEQYF. The CDR3 region has the DNA TGTGCCAGCAGCTTTGGTAGCGGGAGGGCAGCCGAGCAGTACTTC.

This sequence joins TRBV9 and TRBJ1-1; no clear D. In germline, CDR1 is SGDLS, CDR2 YYNGEE. Trimming stripped 2 bases from V and 6 bases from J, with 11 bases between. The CDR3 totals 13 residues. The CDR3: CASSVGTSAEAFF. As DNA, the CDR3 is TGTGCCAGCAGCGTCGGTACGTCCGCTGAAGCTTTCTTT.

The rearrangement uses TRBV27 and TRBJ1-1, with D tentatively TRBD1 (5 bases). The CDR3 loop spans 15 amino acids. CDR1 is MNHEY and CDR2 is SMNVEV in the germline V gene (reference sequence). V dropped 7 bases and J dropped 1 base, with 16 bases sitting between them. The CDR3 spells CASTPAGGGNTEAFF. CDR3 bases: TGTGCCAGCACCCCCGCTGGGGGAGGGAACACTGAAGCTTTCTTT.

The chain links TRBV6-5 to TRBJ2-1; TRBD1 matches at 7 bases. Per the germline V gene, CDR1 is MNHEY and CDR2 is SVGAGI. Trimming took 5 bases from V and 2 from J; bases not matched to a gene: 3. This CDR3 spans 14 amino acids. CDR3 nucleotide sequence: TGTGCCAGCAGTAACAGGGGTCCCTACAATGAGCAGTTCTTC. Protein sequence: CASSNRGPYNEQFF.

The V gene is TRBV19, the J gene TRBJ1-5, with 7 bases aligning to TRBD1. Trimming took 8 bases from V and 7 from J; bases not matched to a gene: 11. The CDR3 is made up of 14 amino acids. Germline assignment: CDR1 LNHDA and CDR2 SQIVND (reference sequence). The CDR3 bases are TGTGCCAGTTCTACAGGGGTTACGACCCAGCCCCAGCATTTT. Its protein is CASSTGVTTQPQHF.

V is TRBV7-8 and J is TRBJ2-7; weak D call: TRBD2 (5 bases). The CDR3 spans 13 residues. Germline V gene lookup returns CDR1 SGHVS and CDR2 FQNEAQ. V was shortened by 5 bases and J by 6 bases, with 14 bases between the two germline ends. The DNA of the CDR3 is TGTGCCAGCAGCCCCCGGTCCCGGGGCGAGCAGTACTTC. This sequence encodes CASSPRSRGEQYF.

The chain carries TRBV5-1 and TRBJ1-4; 7 bases map to TRBD1. The V gene end was trimmed by 1 base and the J gene end by 5 bases; junction bases not matched to a gene: 5. The CDR3 is made up of 15 amino acids. CDR1 and CDR2 from the germline V gene are SGHRS and YFSETQ. The CDR3 DNA reads TGCGCCAGCAGCTTGTCGACAGGGCCCAATGAAAAACTGTTTTTT. Translating it yields CASSLSTGPNEKLFF.